Presented here are 7 T cell receptor beta chains from one specimen sequenced in a study of blood T cell repertoires in COVID-19. Produced via immunoSEQ multiplex PCR; TCRdb's table is partial and in-frame only. This table has fewer than 250,000 clones, 75% to 90% appearing once. Source material: PBMCs or T cells enriched from blood (not recorded which). These TCRs come from a woman in her twenties or thirties who had been exposed to COVID-19.

The J gene is TRBJ2-7, the V gene TRBV30; maybe TRBD2 (6 bases). Trimming pared 1 base from V and 1 base from J, leaving 11 bases between. Germline V gives CDR1 GTSNPN, CDR2 SVGIG (reference sequence). CDR3 size: 14 residues. CDR3 sequence (DNA): TGTGCCTGGAGTGCTGGAGGGGAGTCCTACGAGCAGTACTTC. The encoded protein is CAWSAGGESYEQYF.

As for this clone: The sample holds other DNA sequences that translate to the same CDR3. The rearrangement joins TRBV5-1 to TRBJ2-3, with D possibly TRBD2 on 6 matching bases. CDR1 is SGHRS, CDR2 YFSETQ, per germline. Trimming stripped 2 bases from V and 2 bases from J, with 15 bases between. The CDR3 has 16 residues. The CDR3: CASSLGNSGLTDTQYF. For the CDR3, the DNA is TGCGCCAGCAGCTTAGGTAATAGCGGCCTCACAGATACGCAGTATTTT.

The V and J genes are TRBV9 and TRBJ2-7; 7 bases map to TRBD1. Trimming cost V 4 bases and J 13 bases; bases outside gene matches: 11. Looked up from germline, CDR1 is SGDLS and CDR2 is YYNGEE. This CDR3 region has 12 residues. The CDR3 nucleotides read TGTGCCAGCAGCAGAATCGGACAGGTTTTATACTTC. Amino acids: CASSRIGQVLYF. Combining the CDR3 with reference TRBV9 and TRBJ2-7 gives the whole variable domain DSGVTQTPKHLITATGQRVTLRCSPRSGDLSVYWYQQSLDQGLQFLIQYYNGEERAKGNILERFSAQQFPDLHSELNLSSLELGDSALYFCASSRIGQVLYFGPGTRLTVT.

V is TRBV6-2 or TRBV6-3 and J is TRBJ2-7; no clear D. CDR3 size: 12 residues. V dropped 0 bases and J dropped 5 bases, with 5 bases sitting between them. The germline gives CDR1 MNHEY, CDR2 SVGEGT. The CDR3 DNA sequence: TGTGCCAGCAGTTACTCGCGCAACGAGCAGTACTTC. This translates into CASSYSRNEQYF.

This chain uses TRBV29-1 with TRBJ1-2, with a tentative D call TRBD1 (5 bases). The CDR3 sequence is 13 residues long. The germline V gene encodes CDR1 SQVTM and CDR2 ANQGSEA. V lost 5 bases and J lost 0, with 10 bases in between. The CDR3 nucleotides read TGCAGCGTTCAGGCAGGGCCTAACTATGGCTACACCTTC. Its protein is CSVQAGPNYGYTF.

The chain couples TRBV19 to TRBJ1-5, with D perhaps matching TRBD1 (6 bases). CDR3 length: 14 amino acids. In germline, CDR1 is LNHDA, CDR2 SQIVND (reference sequence). The V gene lost 2 bases and the J gene lost 5 bases, with 10 bases spanning the gap. CDR3 loop: CASSISGAHQPQHF. CDR3 coding DNA: TGTGCCAGTAGTATATCAGGGGCGCATCAGCCCCAGCATTTT.

The CDR3, as DNA: TGTGCCAGCAGTTACTCGGATGGAGGTACTGAAGCTTTCTTT. This gives the protein CASSYSDGGTEAFF. This sequence joins TRBV6-5 and TRBJ1-1; D remains unclear. The length of the CDR3 is 14 residues. V was cut by 0 bases and J by 5 bases, with 10 bases left in between. The germline gives CDR1 MNHEY, CDR2 SVGAGI.